The rows below give T cell receptor beta chains drawn from one sample of a study of neoadjuvant anti-PD-1 for oral cavity cancer. Libraries were prepared by immunoSEQ multiplex PCR; TCRdb keeps only in-frame clonotypes and omits some of them. The data show about 13,000 clones, 67% seen once. The source material was PBMCs, sampled after nivolumab (anti-PD-1) treatment. Source of these receptors: a person aged 40 to 85 with oral cavity squamous cell carcinoma. Both conserved end residues are part of each CDR3. The order of the fields is D gene, V gene, CDR3 protein. A D gene is named only where the DNA matches it firmly.

d_gene: TRBD2
v_gene: TRBV7-8
CDR3aa: CASSLGLAGLNTGELFF

d_gene: -
v_gene: TRBV12-5
CDR3aa: CASGLSVGFGSETGELFF

d_gene: TRBD2
v_gene: TRBV7-2
CDR3aa: CASSSALGLAGGGTQYF

d_gene: -
v_gene: TRBV5-6
CDR3aa: CASTFGSELFF

d_gene: -
v_gene: TRBV6-5
CDR3aa: CASRPTVNEQFF

d_gene: -
v_gene: TRBV27
CDR3aa: CASSPGTLHTDTQYF

d_gene: -
v_gene: TRBV11-1
CDR3aa: CASSPDLNEKLFF

d_gene: TRBD2
v_gene: TRBV29-1
CDR3aa: CSVVIPPGTSGRNADTQYF

d_gene: -
v_gene: TRBV27
CDR3aa: CASSTPYEQYF

d_gene: TRBD1
v_gene: TRBV14
CDR3aa: CASSPVDRNNEQFF

d_gene: -
v_gene: TRBV6-6
CDR3aa: CASWSGGQFF

d_gene: -
v_gene: TRBV2
CDR3aa: CASSGIRNTEAFF

d_gene: -
v_gene: TRBV5-1
CDR3aa: CASGRGGNEQFF

d_gene: -
v_gene: TRBV9
CDR3aa: CASSLGHLQETQYF

d_gene: TRBD2
v_gene: TRBV10-3
CDR3aa: CAIRREGGGETQYF

d_gene: TRBD2
v_gene: TRBV4-1
CDR3aa: CASSQDSPAGGISTDTQYF

d_gene: -
v_gene: TRBV28
CDR3aa: CASSSFQVPAKNIQYF

d_gene: -
v_gene: TRBV28
CDR3aa: CASSPAGGGKGNEQFF

d_gene: -
v_gene: TRBV19
CDR3aa: CASSPGRNLNTEAFF

d_gene: -
v_gene: TRBV7-9
CDR3aa: CASSLDGGGETQYF

d_gene: TRBD1
v_gene: TRBV6-4
CDR3aa: CASKDSTTGEAFF

d_gene: -
v_gene: TRBV5-1
CDR3aa: CASSENVAESYNEQFF

d_gene: -
v_gene: TRBV27
CDR3aa: CASRRYEQYF

d_gene: TRBD1
v_gene: TRBV2
CDR3aa: CASTPGQLGNEQFF

d_gene: -
v_gene: TRBV6-1
CDR3aa: CAIDPEMNTEAFF

d_gene: TRBD1
v_gene: TRBV5-1
CDR3aa: CASSMTGGPNYGYTF

d_gene: TRBD1
v_gene: TRBV5-4
CDR3aa: CASSLPGQMGTEAFF